The 15 T cell receptor beta chains below all came from one sample that was sequenced in a study of blood T cells in healthy people across ages. Then a second PCR, running roughly 7 to 11 cycles, was carried out with a sample-barcoded 5' primer and a J-beta primer mix. TCRdb reprocessed the 5' RACE reads via MiXCR and lists one record per CDR3 protein. The repertoire holds almost 800,000 distinct CDR3 sequences, with roughly 50% as singletons. Sequenced: blood. These receptors originate from a man aged 25 to 45 in good health.

This clonotype was detected a few times. The J gene is TRBJ2-4, the V gene TRBV29-1, with 10 bases matching TRBD1. CDR3 length: 15 residues. The V segment lost 7 bases and the J segment 7 bases; nucleotides outside the gene matches: 13. CDR1 and CDR2 from the germline V gene are SQVTM and ANQGSEA. DNA of the CDR3: TGCAGCGGGACTACCGGGACAGGGGTTATTAACATTCAGTACTTC. This translates into CSGTTGTGVINIQYF.

The chain's CDR3 is CATSRDYRGIQETQYF. CDR3 sequence (DNA): TGTGCCACCAGCAGAGATTACAGGGGAATCCAAGAGACCCAGTACTTC. The rearrangement joins TRBV15 to TRBJ2-5; 7 bases are shared with TRBD1. This CDR3 contains 16 residues. Germline V lookup: CDR1 LNHNV, CDR2 YYDKDF (reference sequence). V lost 0 bases and J lost 1; bases outside the gene matches: 5.

This clonotype was counted between two and nine times. This chain uses TRBV7-2 with TRBJ2-1, with D perhaps TRBD1 or TRBD2 (5 bases each). Trimming left V 7 bases short and J 4 bases short, with 14 bases between. This CDR3 has 14 amino acids. Germline CDR1 is SGHTA and CDR2 is FQGNSA. DNA for the CDR3: TGTGCCAGCATGGTGGGGGAGAGTTACAATGAGCAGTTCTTC. Translating gives CASMVGESYNEQFF. The full variable domain, completed using reference TRBV7-2 and TRBJ2-1, is GAGVSQSPSNKVTEKGKDVELRCDPISGHTALYWYRQSLGQGLEFLIYFQGNSAPDKSGLPSDRFSAERTGGSVSTLTIQRTQQEDSAVYLCASMVGESYNEQFFGPGTRLTVL.

The chain combines TRBV4-2 with TRBJ1-2, with D unclear. Germline V CDR1 and CDR2: LGHNA, YNFKEQ. The CDR3 is 15 residues long. V was pared by 4 bases and J by 8 bases, with 20 bases between. CDR3 sequence: CASSPAEEAGRGYTF. CDR3 bases: TGTGCCAGCAGCCCAGCCGAGGAGGCCGGGAGGGGCTACACCTTC.

This chain links TRBV2 with TRBJ2-1; D gene ambiguous. This CDR3 has 15 amino acids. Germline assignment: CDR1 SNHLY and CDR2 FYNNEI. V lost 3 bases, J lost 2 bases, and 11 bases lay in between. The CDR3 sequence: CASSEASLAYNEQFF. The CDR3, as DNA: TGTGCCAGCAGTGAGGCCAGCCTGGCCTACAATGAGCAGTTCTTC.

This chain links TRBV6-2 or TRBV6-3 with TRBJ1-5; 8 bases align to TRBD1. The trim removed 4 bases at V and 8 bases at J, leaving 7 bases unmatched. This CDR3 region has 14 residues. Looked up from germline, CDR1 is MNHEY and CDR2 is SVGEGT. This CDR3 is CASSLQGVREPQHF. The CDR3 DNA reads as TGTGCCAGCAGTTTACAGGGGGTCCGGGAGCCCCAGCATTTT.

V and J are TRBV29-1 and TRBJ1-1; no clear D gene. Germline CDR1 SQVTM, CDR2 ANQGSEA. The germline V and J ends were trimmed by 6 bases and 6 bases, with 17 bases remaining between them. This CDR3 region has 13 residues. The CDR3 bases are TGCAGCGTAGCCCCTCATGGGGATTCTGAAGCTTTCTTT. This translates into CSVAPHGDSEAFF.

This clonotype was seen repeatedly, ten times or more. An end of the junction differs from the germline gene, which may be a read error. The chain couples TRBV20-1 to TRBJ1-4; 8 bases fit TRBD1. The CDR3 has 13 residues. Germline CDR1 DFQATT, CDR2 SNEGSKA (reference sequence). The CDR3 loop is CSAVTGGNGKLFF. The CDR3 coding sequence is TGCAGTGCTGTTACAGGGGGGAATGGAAAACTGTTTTTT.

Details on this clonotype: A much larger clonotype is one base distant, so this may be a read error. It is likely a read error, because the conserved phenylalanine at the end of the CDR3 is missing. This rearrangement joins TRBV11-2 to TRBJ2-5, with a weak D call TRBD1 (6 bases). V was pared by 5 bases and J by 3 bases, with 10 bases between. This CDR3 has 13 amino acids. Per the germline V gene, CDR1 is SGHAT and CDR2 is FQNNGV. This chain's CDR3 is CASSGGQKETQYS. The DNA for the CDR3 is TGTGCCAGCAGCGGGGGCCAAAAAGAGACCCAGTACTCC.

V gene TRBV27 combines with J gene TRBJ1-6, with 7 nucleotides matching TRBD1. CDR1 is MNHEY, CDR2 SMNVEV, per germline (reference sequence). There are 14 residues in the CDR3. With 7 bases clipped from V and 5 bases from J, the junction kept 5 bases outside the gene matches. The CDR3 coding sequence is TGTGCCAGCAAATCAGGGGGGGATAATTCACCCCTCCACTTT. Protein product: CASKSGGDNSPLHF.

This clonotype has only a few counts. V usage is TRBV15 and J usage is TRBJ2-7; the D is unclear. Germline CDR1 and CDR2: LNHNV and YYDKDF (reference sequence). V was cut by 3 bases and J by 0 bases, with 15 bases left in between. CDR3 size: 16 residues. CDR3 coding DNA: TGTGCCACCAGCAGTAGAGCGAAACAAAGCTCCTACGAGCAGTACTTC. This codes for CATSSRAKQSSYEQYF.

This clonotype was recorded a few times. In DNA form, the CDR3 reads TGTGCCAGCAGCGGCCAGGGGGTTGACACTGAAGCTTTCTTT. Amino acid sequence: CASSGQGVDTEAFF. J is TRBJ1-1 and V is TRBV13; 7 positions agree with TRBD1. V was clipped by 5 bases and J by 3 bases; unmatched bases: 6. This CDR3 is 14 amino acids long. Germline values: CDR1 PRHDT, CDR2 FYEKMQ (reference sequence).

The chain couples TRBV20-1 to TRBJ1-2, with 8 positions matching TRBD1. Germline lookup yields CDR1 DFQATT and CDR2 SNEGSKA (reference sequence). The CDR3 totals 14 residues. J lost 6 bases, V lost 5 bases, and 11 bases had no gene match. CDR3 sequence: CSALDDRGRDGYTF. In DNA form, the CDR3 reads TGCAGTGCTCTCGATGACAGGGGAAGGGATGGCTACACCTTC.

This clonotype was detected only a few times. DNA of the CDR3: TGTGCCAGCAGCTTAGTTTCCCTCGCTAGCGGGAGGGCTAATGAGCAGTTCTTC. As protein: CASSLVSLASGRANEQFF. This chain joins TRBV7-2 and TRBJ2-1; TRBD2 matches at 12 bases. The CDR3 sequence is 18 residues long. CDR1 SGHTA and CDR2 FQGNSA come from the germline V gene. The trim removed 1 base at V and 7 bases at J, leaving 11 bases unmatched.

This clonotype was recorded only once. The chain's CDR3 is CASKLAGVVGNEQFF. CDR3 nucleotide sequence: TGTGCCAGCAAACTAGCGGGAGTGGTAGGGAATGAGCAGTTCTTC. The V call is TRBV6-5, the J call TRBJ2-1; TRBD2 aligns across 11 bases. Trimming at V came to 7 bases and at J to 7 bases, leaving 9 bases not matched to a gene. The CDR3 is 15 residues long. CDR1 and CDR2 from the germline V gene are MNHEY and SVGAGI.